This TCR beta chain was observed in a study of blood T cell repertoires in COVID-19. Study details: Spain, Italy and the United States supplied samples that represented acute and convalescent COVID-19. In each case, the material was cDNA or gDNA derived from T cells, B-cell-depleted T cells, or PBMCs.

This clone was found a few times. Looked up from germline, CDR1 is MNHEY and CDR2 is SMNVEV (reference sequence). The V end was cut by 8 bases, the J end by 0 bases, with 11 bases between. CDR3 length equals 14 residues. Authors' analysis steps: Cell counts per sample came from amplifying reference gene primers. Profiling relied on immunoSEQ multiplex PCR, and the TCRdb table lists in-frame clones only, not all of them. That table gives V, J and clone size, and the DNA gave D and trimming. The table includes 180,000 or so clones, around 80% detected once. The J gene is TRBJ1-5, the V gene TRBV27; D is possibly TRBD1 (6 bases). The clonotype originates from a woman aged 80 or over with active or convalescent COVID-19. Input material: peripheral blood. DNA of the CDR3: TGTGCCAGCGCCATACAGGGTAGCAATCAGCCCCAGCATTTT. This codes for CASAIQGSNQPQHF.